Each of the 15 T cell receptor beta chains below was sequenced from the same sample in a study of T cell responses to AZD1222 COVID-19 vaccine. Libraries were prepared by immunoSEQ multiplex PCR; TCRdb keeps only in-frame clonotypes and omits some of them. The sample includes 150,000 to 180,000 clones, 90% of them seen just once. Material: peripheral blood, obtained on day 0 of AZD1222 vaccination. The source of these receptors is an adult in good health.

The CDR3 here is CASSVPVSGGSYNEQFF. The CDR3 nucleotides read TGTGCCAGCAGCGTCCCCGTAAGCGGGGGCTCCTACAATGAGCAGTTCTTC. The chain joins TRBV9 to TRBJ2-1; 8 nucleotides match TRBD2. V gave up 2 bases and J gave up 0 bases; unmatched junction bases: 7. The germline V gene encodes CDR1 SGDLS and CDR2 YYNGEE. This CDR3 contains 17 residues.

V usage is TRBV11-1 and J usage is TRBJ2-5; no reliable D call. The CDR3 has 13 residues. V lost 3 bases to trimming and J lost 5 bases, with 10 bases between them. Germline CDR1 is SGHAT and CDR2 is FQDESV (reference sequence). In DNA, the CDR3 is TGTGCCAGCAGCTTGTGGGAAGGGGAGACCCAGTACTTC. Protein: CASSLWEGETQYF.

The V gene is TRBV12-5, the J gene TRBJ2-4, with TRBD2 identical over 7 bases. V lost 7 bases and J lost 9; bases outside the gene matches: 15. The germline CDR1 and CDR2 sequences are LGHNT and FRNRAP. The CDR3 length is 15 residues. This CDR3 is CASARMGGSGCIQYF. CDR3 DNA sequence: TGTGCTAGTGCCCGAATGGGGGGGTCCGGGTGCATTCAGTACTTC.

This clone appeared once. The chain joins TRBV27 to TRBJ1-5; a weak D match, TRBD1 (5 bases). This CDR3 comprises 15 residues. The V and J ends lost 6 bases and 2 bases respectively, with 14 bases between them. CDR1 is MNHEY, CDR2 SMNVEV, per germline (reference sequence). The CDR3 loop is CASRPGGAGNQPQHF. DNA for the CDR3: TGTGCCAGCAGACCGGGGGGTGCAGGCAATCAGCCCCAGCATTTT.

This rearrangement joins TRBV7-8 to TRBJ1-2, with D tentatively TRBD1 (6 bases). Trimming removed 1 base from V and 2 bases from J, with 11 bases in between. CDR1 and CDR2 from the germline V gene are SGHVS and FQNEAQ. CDR3 length: 15 amino acids. CDR3 bases: TGTGCCAGCAGCTTAGACAGGGTGTCCAACTATGGCTACACCTTC. Its translation is CASSLDRVSNYGYTF. Combining the CDR3 with reference TRBV7-8 and TRBJ1-2 gives the whole variable domain GAGVSQSPRYKVAKRGQDVALRCDPISGHVSLFWYQQALGQGPEFLTYFQNEAQLDKSGLPSDRFFAERPEGSVSTLKIQRTQQEDSAVYLCASSLDRVSNYGYTFGSGTRLTVV.

This sequence joins TRBV2 and TRBJ2-3, with 10 bases identical to TRBD2. CDR1 and CDR2 from the germline V gene are SNHLY and FYNNEI. The CDR3 covers 14 residues. V was clipped by 8 bases and J by 3 bases; unmatched bases: 5. In nucleotides, the CDR3 is TGTGCCAGCGGGCTAGCGGGGGTGACAGATACGCAGTATTTT. It translates to CASGLAGVTDTQYF.

The V gene is TRBV6-4, the J gene TRBJ1-1; tentative D call: TRBD1 (5 bases). This CDR3 has 13 amino acids. V was cut by 4 bases and J by 5 bases, with 11 bases left in between. The germline CDR1 and CDR2 sequences are MRHNA and SNTAGT. CDR3 amino acids: CASSAEEGTEAFF. The CDR3 DNA reads TGTGCCAGCAGTGCCGAGGAGGGGACTGAAGCTTTCTTT.

This chain joins TRBV7-2 and TRBJ1-1, with 9 positions matching TRBD1. CDR1 is SGHTA and CDR2 is FQGNSA in the germline V gene. This CDR3 spans 14 amino acids. Losses at the gene ends were 7 bases for V and 1 base for J; bases not matched to a gene: 4. This CDR3 reads CASNLDRGNTEAFF. CDR3 in DNA: TGTGCCAGCAACCTGGACAGGGGGAACACTGAAGCTTTCTTT.

CDR3: CASRPSGLSTDTQYF. CDR3 DNA: TGTGCCAGCAGGCCTAGCGGTCTTAGCACAGATACGCAGTATTTT. The V and J genes are TRBV11-3 and TRBJ2-3; 7 bases fit TRBD2. Germline CDR1 and CDR2: SGHNT and YENEEA. This CDR3 spans 15 amino acids. V lost 6 bases, J lost 0 bases, and 6 bases stayed unmatched. Together with reference TRBV11-3 and TRBJ2-3, the CDR3 gives the full variable domain: EAGVVQSPRYKIIEKKQPVAFWCNPISGHNTLYWYLQNLGQGPELLIRYENEEAVDDSQLPKDRFSAERLKGVDSTLKIQPAELGDSAVYLCASRPSGLSTDTQYFGPGTRLTVL.

The J gene is TRBJ1-2, the V gene TRBV3-1 (or the pseudogene TRBV3-2), with TRBD1 matching 8 bases. The germline gives CDR1 LGHDT, CDR2 YNNKEL (reference sequence). V lost 4 bases, J lost 5 bases, and 3 bases stayed unmatched. The CDR3 has 13 residues. CDR3 sequence: CASSPDRVYGYTF. The CDR3 DNA follows: TGTGCCAGCAGCCCGGACAGGGTTTATGGCTACACCTTC.

V usage is TRBV6-6 and J usage is TRBJ2-1; D call uncertain. The germline V and J ends were trimmed by 2 bases and 7 bases, with 12 bases remaining between them. The CDR3 has 14 residues. Germline V lookup: CDR1 MNHNY, CDR2 SVGAGI (reference sequence). CDR3 sequence: CASSYPDGFNEQFF. DNA for the CDR3: TGTGCCAGCAGTTACCCGGACGGTTTTAATGAGCAGTTCTTC.

DNA for the CDR3: TGTGCCAGCAGCTTAGGCGAAGCAGGGGTTACCTACGAGCAGTACTTC. Translating gives CASSLGEAGVTYEQYF. The chain combines TRBV7-9 with TRBJ2-7; D perhaps matches TRBD1 (6 bases). The length of the CDR3 is 16 residues. V lost 1 base to trimming and J lost 2 bases, with 15 bases between them. Germline CDR1 is SEHNR and CDR2 is FQNEAQ (reference sequence).

The chain employs TRBV7-2 and TRBJ1-2; the match to TRBD1 covers 7 bases. The CDR3 length is 16 residues. V gave up 5 bases and J gave up 1 base; unmatched junction bases: 10. Germline CDR1 SGHTA, CDR2 FQGNSA. CDR3 bases: TGTGCCAGCAGCCTCGACAGGGCCCAAGTTAACTATGGCTACACCTTC. Amino acids: CASSLDRAQVNYGYTF.

In its sample, this clone was seen once. The chain employs TRBV7-2 and TRBJ2-5; 8 bases map to TRBD2. Germline CDR1 is SGHTA and CDR2 is FQGNSA. The CDR3 runs 15 residues. J was trimmed by 6 bases and V by 5 bases; bases with no gene match: 11. The CDR3 DNA follows: TGTGCCAGCAGCCCACCCAGCGGGAGCAGGAAGACCCAGTACTTC. This sequence encodes CASSPPSGSRKTQYF.

This chain links TRBV28 with TRBJ2-1; D is unresolved. Germline lookup yields CDR1 MDHEN and CDR2 SYDVKM. The germline V and J ends were trimmed by 2 bases and 6 bases, with 14 bases remaining between them. The CDR3 covers 15 residues. As DNA, the CDR3 is TGTGCCAGCAGTTTAATATTTCCCACGGGCAATGAGCAGTTCTTC. Translated, it gives CASSLIFPTGNEQFF.